The 14 T cell receptor beta chains presented below share a single source sample, sequenced in a study of cytomegalovirus exposure and HLA in healthy donors. The PCR made use of 60 Vbeta and 13 Jbeta primers. Produced via immunoSEQ multiplex PCR; TCRdb's table is partial and in-frame only. Of approximately 82,000 clones in the sample, around 10% were seen once. Sequenced input: PBMCs. The receptors come from a man in his sixties in good health and CMV-seropositive.

This clone occurred a few times. The chain employs TRBV7-6 and TRBJ1-1, with TRBD1 matching 7 bases. The CDR3 has 17 residues. Germline trimming cut 2 bases from V and 0 bases from J; bases unmatched to any gene: 9. CDR1 SGHVS and CDR2 FNYEAQ come from the germline V gene. CDR3 in amino acids: CASSLTFRTGVNTEAFF. The CDR3 DNA follows: TGTGCCAGCAGCTTAACGTTTCGAACAGGGGTGAACACTGAAGCTTTCTTT.

There are a few counts of this clone. V usage is TRBV6-1 and J usage is TRBJ2-5; TRBD1 might be the D (5 bases). The CDR3 contains 13 residues. Per the germline V gene, CDR1 is MNHNS and CDR2 is SASEGT. V was clipped by 1 base and J by 3 bases, with 6 bases between them. The CDR3 loop is CASSEVGEETQYF. The CDR3 DNA is TGTGCCAGCAGTGAAGTAGGGGAAGAGACCCAGTACTTC.

The rearrangement uses TRBV19 and TRBJ1-2; 12 bases match TRBD1. Germline V lookup: CDR1 LNHDA, CDR2 SQIVND (reference sequence). Losses at the gene ends were 9 bases for V and 10 bases for J; bases not matched to a gene: 15. The CDR3 totals 15 residues. CDR3 DNA sequence: TGTGCCAGCCGGGACAGGGGGCGGTCGGCTATCCTCTACACCTTC. Translated: CASRDRGRSAILYTF.

The gene calls are TRBV7-3 and TRBJ2-3, with D unclear. From germline, CDR1 is SGHTA and CDR2 FQGTGA. The CDR3 has 15 amino acids. V dropped 4 bases and J dropped 3 bases, with 14 bases sitting between them. The CDR3 loop reads CASSYLGQYTDTQYF. For the CDR3, the DNA is TGTGCCAGCAGCTACCTTGGGCAGTATACAGATACGCAGTATTTT.

The table lists this clone with a few counts. This chain uses TRBV29-1 with TRBJ1-1; D gene unclear. The CDR3 extends over 13 amino acids. The germline V and J ends were trimmed by 2 bases and 2 bases, with 9 bases remaining between them. Germline assignment: CDR1 SQVTM and CDR2 ANQGSEA. The CDR3 loop reads CSVEPAGNTEAFF. Here the CDR3 DNA reads TGCAGCGTTGAACCAGCAGGCAACACTGAAGCTTTCTTT.

This clone occurred a few times. J is TRBJ2-7 and V is TRBV29-1; 7 nucleotides match TRBD1. This CDR3 is 12 amino acids long. Germline trimming cut 7 bases from V and 0 bases from J; bases unmatched to any gene: 3. In germline, CDR1 is SQVTM, CDR2 ANQGSEA. This CDR3 reads CSGWDSSYEQYF. As DNA, the CDR3 is TGCAGCGGGTGGGACAGCTCCTACGAGCAGTACTTC.

This clone was counted only a few times. This chain uses TRBV7-3 with TRBJ2-3, with D possibly matching TRBD1 (6 bases). The CDR3 spans 13 residues. Germline CDR1 is SGHTA and CDR2 is FQGTGA. V was pared by 5 bases and J by 4 bases, with 10 bases between. CDR3 in DNA: TGTGCCAGCAGCGACAGGTTGGCAGATACGCAGTATTTT. Protein: CASSDRLADTQYF.

This clone came up a few times. The chain couples TRBV13 to TRBJ2-5; 9 bases line up with TRBD1. CDR3 length: 14 residues. V lost 6 bases, J lost 2 bases, and 4 bases stayed unmatched. Germline lookup yields CDR1 PRHDT and CDR2 FYEKMQ (reference sequence). The CDR3 reads CASRGQGDQETQYF. As DNA, the CDR3 is TGTGCCAGCAGGGGACAGGGCGATCAAGAGACCCAGTACTTC.

The chain uses TRBV10-3 and TRBJ2-2; the D is unclear. Trimming shortened V by 0 bases and J by 5 bases, and 13 bases separated the two germline ends. There are 16 residues in the CDR3. Germline V gives CDR1 ENHRY, CDR2 SYGVKD. DNA for the CDR3: TGTGCCATCAGTGAGTCAACAAAGGCTAGTACCGGGGAGCTGTTTTTT. Residues: CAISESTKASTGELFF.

The CDR3 DNA follows: TGTGCCAGCAGTATGACAGGGGCCAGCTCCTACGAGCAGTACTTC. Protein sequence: CASSMTGASSYEQYF. V gene TRBV6-1 combines with J gene TRBJ2-7; 8 bases are shared with TRBD1. The CDR3 runs 15 residues. Germline V lookup: CDR1 MNHNS, CDR2 SASEGT. V lost 5 bases to trimming and J lost 0 bases; unmatched junction nucleotides: 6.

This clone was counted only a few times. The chain couples TRBV6-5 to TRBJ1-2; TRBD1 is a possible D gene (5 bases). The germline CDR1 and CDR2 sequences are MNHEY and SVGAGI. The V and J ends lost 6 bases and 8 bases respectively, with 13 bases between them. The length of the CDR3 is 12 residues. CDR3 amino acids: CASRTRVSGYTF. CDR3 in DNA: TGTGCCAGCAGGACCAGGGTGAGCGGCTACACCTTC.

The chain combines TRBV18 with TRBJ2-7; TRBD2 is a possible D gene (5 bases). V lost 6 bases and J lost 0, with 27 bases in between. The CDR3 consists of 19 residues. CDR1 is KGHSH, CDR2 LQKENI, per germline. CDR3: CASSRGRDLRRASSYEQYF. The CDR3 bases are TGTGCCAGCTCCCGAGGGCGAGACCTGCGGCGGGCCAGCTCCTACGAGCAGTACTTC.

Only a few counts were recorded for this clone. This rearrangement joins TRBV28 to TRBJ2-6, with TRBD1 identical over 9 bases. The CDR3 is made up of 15 amino acids. Per germline, CDR1 MDHEN and CDR2 SYDVKM. J lost 0 bases, V lost 10 bases, and 4 bases had no gene match. CDR3 loop: CATDRGYSGANVLTF. CDR3 coding DNA: TGTGCCACAGACAGGGGGTACTCTGGGGCCAACGTCCTGACTTTC.

V gene TRBV7-3 combines with J gene TRBJ1-2; 9 bases map to TRBD1. CDR3 size: 13 residues. With V trimmed by 5 bases and J by 8 bases, 6 bases remained unmatched. Germline V gene lookup returns CDR1 SGHTA and CDR2 FQGTGA. In DNA form, the CDR3 reads TGTGCCAGCAGCCTGGGGACAGGGACCGGCTACACCTTC. Its protein product is CASSLGTGTGYTF.